This T cell receptor (beta chain) was documented in a study of blood T cell repertoires in COVID-19. Study-level background: PBMCs, B-cell-depleted T cells, or T cells were the source of the cDNA or gDNA that made up the material.

Generated by immunoSEQ multiplex PCR, the TCRdb table keeps only in-frame clones and is missing some. This sample yields approximately 100,000 clones, of which 87% are seen a single time; around 10% belongs to the top ten. Germline V lookup: CDR1 LGHDT, CDR2 YNNKEL (reference sequence). V dropped 4 bases and J dropped 1 base, with 7 bases sitting between them. CDR3 length equals 13 residues. The chain links TRBV3-1 (or the pseudogene TRBV3-2) to TRBJ1-2; no definite D call. The origin of this receptor is a woman aged 25 to 45 with acute or convalescent COVID-19. Sequencing was performed on peripheral blood. CDR3 coding DNA: TGTGCCAGCAGCCCGCACGGTAACTATGGCTACACCTTC. Translating it yields CASSPHGNYGYTF.